The clone carrying this T cell receptor (beta chain) turned up a few times. The target antigen is unknown. TCRdb called the reads again in MiXCR, with one record for every CDR3 protein. The data contain about 920,000 distinct CDR3 sequences, roughly 30% of them singletons. This record comes from a study of T cell repertoires in cytomegalovirus infection. Study as a whole: CMV epitopes that were recently identified and HLA-C-restricted were used alongside well-studied HLA-B-restricted ones. A matching HLA type, together with CMV infection, was signaled by public TCR beta signatures.

Notes on the study in general: HLA-C-restricted CMV clonotypes gave the most frequent clonotype in two of eight donors.

The CDR3 consists of 15 residues. CDR1 is MNHEY and CDR2 is SMNVEV in the germline V gene (reference sequence). V gave up 4 bases and J gave up 4 bases; unmatched junction bases: 5. The V gene is TRBV27, the J gene TRBJ2-1, with 9 bases identical to TRBD2. The receptor comes from a human donor in good health (CMV status not recorded). Some clones in this sample may be carry-over from other donors' samples. This specimen consisted of cultured CD8+ T cells from PBMCs, obtained from culture after CMV antigen stimulation. CDR3: CASSSSGEGYNEQFF. CDR3 bases: TGTGCCAGCAGTTCTAGCGGGGAAGGGTACAATGAGCAGTTCTTC.